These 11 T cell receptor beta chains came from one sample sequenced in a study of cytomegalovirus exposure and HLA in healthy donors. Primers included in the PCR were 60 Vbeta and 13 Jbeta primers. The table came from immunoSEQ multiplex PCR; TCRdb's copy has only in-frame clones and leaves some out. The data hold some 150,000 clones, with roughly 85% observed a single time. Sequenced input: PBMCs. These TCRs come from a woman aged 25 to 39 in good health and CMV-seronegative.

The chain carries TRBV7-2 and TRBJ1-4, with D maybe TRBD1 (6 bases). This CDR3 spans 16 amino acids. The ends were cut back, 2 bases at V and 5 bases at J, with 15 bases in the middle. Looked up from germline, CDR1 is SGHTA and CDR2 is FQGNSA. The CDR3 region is CASSLLGAGTNEKLFF. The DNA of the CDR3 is TGTGCCAGCAGCTTACTCGGGGCAGGGACAAATGAAAAACTGTTTTTT. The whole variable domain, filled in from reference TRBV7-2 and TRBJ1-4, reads GAGVSQSPSNKVTEKGKDVELRCDPISGHTALYWYRQSLGQGLEFLIYFQGNSAPDKSGLPSDRFSAERTGGSVSTLTIQRTQQEDSAVYLCASSLLGAGTNEKLFFGSGTQLSVL.

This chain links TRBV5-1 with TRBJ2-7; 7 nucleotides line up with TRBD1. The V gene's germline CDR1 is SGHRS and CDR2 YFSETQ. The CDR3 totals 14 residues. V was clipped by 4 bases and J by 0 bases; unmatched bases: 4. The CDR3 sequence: CASSPRDSSYEQYF. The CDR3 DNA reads TGCGCCAGCAGCCCCCGGGACAGCTCCTACGAGCAGTACTTC.

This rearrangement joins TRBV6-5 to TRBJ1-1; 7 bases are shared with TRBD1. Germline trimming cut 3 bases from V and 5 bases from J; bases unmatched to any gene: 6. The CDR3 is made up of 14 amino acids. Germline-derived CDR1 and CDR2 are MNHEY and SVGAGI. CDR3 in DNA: TGTGCCAGCAGTTATGACAGGGTTATAACTGAAGCTTTCTTT. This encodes CASSYDRVITEAFF.

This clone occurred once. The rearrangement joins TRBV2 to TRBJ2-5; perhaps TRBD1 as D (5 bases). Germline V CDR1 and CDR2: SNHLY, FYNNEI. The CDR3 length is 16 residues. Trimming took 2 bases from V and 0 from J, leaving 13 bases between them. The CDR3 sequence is CASSESQGRYQETQYF. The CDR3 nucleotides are TGTGCCAGCAGTGAAAGCCAGGGTCGGTACCAAGAGACCCAGTACTTC.

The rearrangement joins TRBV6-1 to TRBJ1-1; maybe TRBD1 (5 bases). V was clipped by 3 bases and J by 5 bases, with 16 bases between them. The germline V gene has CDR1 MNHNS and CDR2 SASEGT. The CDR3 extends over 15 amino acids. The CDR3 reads CASSDIGGGRTEAFF. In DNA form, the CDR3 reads TGTGCCAGCAGTGATATTGGCGGGGGGAGGACTGAAGCTTTCTTT.

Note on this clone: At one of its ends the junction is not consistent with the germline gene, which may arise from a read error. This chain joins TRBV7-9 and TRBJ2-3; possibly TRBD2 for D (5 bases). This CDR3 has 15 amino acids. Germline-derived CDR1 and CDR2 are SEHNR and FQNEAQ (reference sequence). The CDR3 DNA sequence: TGTTCCAGCAGCCTAGGCGGAGGTAGTACAGATACGCAGTATTTT. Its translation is CSSSLGGGSTDTQYF.

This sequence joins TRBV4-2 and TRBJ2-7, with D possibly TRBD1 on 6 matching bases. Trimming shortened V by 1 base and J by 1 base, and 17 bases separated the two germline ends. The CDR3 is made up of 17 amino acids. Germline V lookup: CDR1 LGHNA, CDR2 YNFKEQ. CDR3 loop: CASSQVWTPGDSYEQYF. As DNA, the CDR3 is TGTGCCAGCAGCCAAGTATGGACCCCAGGGGATTCCTACGAGCAGTACTTC.

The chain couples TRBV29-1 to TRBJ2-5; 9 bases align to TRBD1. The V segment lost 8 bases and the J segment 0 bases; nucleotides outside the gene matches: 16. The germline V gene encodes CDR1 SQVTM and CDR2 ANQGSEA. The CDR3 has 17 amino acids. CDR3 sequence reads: CSSRPGTGSPYQETQYF. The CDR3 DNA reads TGCAGCTCACGCCCCGGGACAGGGTCCCCGTACCAAGAGACCCAGTACTTC.

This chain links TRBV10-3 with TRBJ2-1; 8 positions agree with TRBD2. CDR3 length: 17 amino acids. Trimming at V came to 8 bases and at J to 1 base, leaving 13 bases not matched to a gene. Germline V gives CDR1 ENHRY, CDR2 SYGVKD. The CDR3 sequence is CAIGDNLGTRSYNEQFF. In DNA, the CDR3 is TGTGCCATCGGGGACAACCTCGGGACTAGGTCCTACAATGAGCAGTTCTTC.

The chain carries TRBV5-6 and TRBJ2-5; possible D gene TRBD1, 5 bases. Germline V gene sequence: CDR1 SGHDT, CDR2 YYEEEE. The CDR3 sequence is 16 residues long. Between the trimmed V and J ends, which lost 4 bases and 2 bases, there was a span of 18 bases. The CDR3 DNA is TGTGCCAGCAGCCCGACCGCGGCAGGGTGGCAAGAGACCCAGTACTTC. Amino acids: CASSPTAAGWQETQYF.

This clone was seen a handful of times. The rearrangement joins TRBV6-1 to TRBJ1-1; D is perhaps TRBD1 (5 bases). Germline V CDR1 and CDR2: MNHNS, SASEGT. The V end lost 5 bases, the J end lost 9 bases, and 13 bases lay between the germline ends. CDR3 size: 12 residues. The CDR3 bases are TGTGCCAGCAGTCCGGGGGTAACAAAAGCTTTCTTT. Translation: CASSPGVTKAFF.